This entry lists 27 T cell receptor beta chains sequenced from one sample in a study of T cells in Graves' hyperthyroidism and ophthalmopathy. Amplified TCR beta CDR3 regions came from RNA transcripts. The TCR CDR3 was amplified in a first-round RT-PCR using the HTBI primer set. Each CDR3 protein gets one entry after TCRdb re-called the multiplex PCR reads with MiXCR. This sample carries a few hundred thousand distinct CDR3 sequences, 15% of them seen once, and the ten largest clones take around a third. Sequencing used blood. The receptors were sampled from a woman aged 25-40 years with Graves' hyperthyroidism.

This clonotype was seen a handful of times. The chain recombines TRBV24-1 with TRBJ2-1; no definite D call. Germline V lookup: CDR1 KGHDR, CDR2 SFDVKD. Trimming removed 2 bases at V and 0 bases at J, with 13 bases between. The CDR3 loop spans 17 amino acids. The CDR3 region is CATSDSGPASSYNEQFF. In DNA, the CDR3 is TGTGCCACCAGTGATTCTGGGCCGGCGAGCTCCTACAATGAGCAGTTCTTC.

This clonotype has a count of ten or more. The rearrangement links TRBV7-8 to TRBJ2-5; D not resolved. V gave up 1 base and J gave up 2 bases, with 5 bases separating them. Looked up from germline, CDR1 is SGHVS and CDR2 is FQNEAQ. This CDR3 region has 13 residues. For the CDR3, the DNA is TGTGCCAGCAGCTTAGGATTGCAAGAGACCCAGTACTTC. Protein sequence: CASSLGLQETQYF.

The chain recombines TRBV18 with TRBJ2-6, with 9 nucleotides matching TRBD1. CDR3 length: 17 amino acids. CDR1 and CDR2 from the germline V gene are KGHSH and LQKENI. V shed 6 bases, J shed 2 bases, and the junction held 8 bases outside the gene matches. The CDR3 protein is CASSVGTGNAGANVLTF. The CDR3 region has the DNA TGTGCCAGCTCGGTGGGGACAGGGAACGCTGGGGCCAACGTCCTGACTTTC.

The rearrangement uses TRBV7-9 and TRBJ2-5; 7 bases align to TRBD1. V trimming: 2 bases; J trimming: 0 bases; junction bases outside the gene matches: 12. The CDR3 is made up of 18 amino acids. From germline, CDR1 is SEHNR and CDR2 FQNEAQ (reference sequence). The CDR3 sequence is CASSLPLIPGQYQETQYF. CDR3 DNA sequence: TGTGCCAGCAGCTTACCTCTTATCCCGGGACAGTACCAAGAGACCCAGTACTTC. The variable domain in full, completed from reference TRBV7-9 and TRBJ2-5, reads DTGVSQNPRHKITKRGQNVTFRCDPISEHNRLYWYRQTLGQGPEFLTYFQNEAQLEKSRLLSDRFSAERPKGSFSTLEIQRTEQGDSAMYLCASSLPLIPGQYQETQYFGPGTRLLVL.

This chain connects TRBV20-1 to TRBJ2-1; D may be TRBD1 (7 bases). V lost 6 bases and J 2 bases, leaving 20 bases between the germline ends. This CDR3 contains 16 residues. Germline values: CDR1 DFQATT, CDR2 SNEGSKA (reference sequence). The CDR3 spells CSAPRAGQGAYNEQFF. The CDR3 nucleotides are TGCAGTGCCCCAAGAGCGGGCCAGGGGGCCTACAATGAGCAGTTCTTC.

There are many counts of this clonotype. The V call is TRBV11-1, the J call TRBJ2-3; TRBD1 or TRBD2 may be the D gene (6 bases each). V was clipped by 5 bases and J by 0 bases, with 18 bases between them. The length of the CDR3 is 17 residues. The germline gives CDR1 SGHAT, CDR2 FQDESV (reference sequence). CDR3 sequence: CASSPYSGGGSTDTQYF. DNA of the CDR3: TGTGCCAGCAGCCCCTACTCCGGGGGCGGAAGCACAGATACGCAGTATTTT.

This clonotype was observed a handful of times. The rearrangement joins TRBV24-1 to TRBJ1-2; TRBD1 matches at 8 bases. CDR1 is KGHDR and CDR2 is SFDVKD in the germline V gene. V was clipped by 10 bases and J by 6 bases; unmatched bases: 6. The CDR3 has 12 residues. Here the CDR3 reads CATWGQVDGYTF. The CDR3 region has the DNA TGTGCCACATGGGGACAGGTCGATGGCTACACCTTC.

In this sample, this clonotype turned up many times. The J gene is TRBJ2-1, the V gene TRBV11-2; the D is unclear. The CDR3 has 13 amino acids. From germline, CDR1 is SGHAT and CDR2 FQNNGV. The V gene lost 0 bases and the J gene lost 7 bases, with 7 bases spanning the gap. CDR3 nucleotides: TGTGCCAGCAGCTTAGATCCCGGGAATGAGCAGTTCTTC. Its translation is CASSLDPGNEQFF.

In this sample, this clonotype turned up a few times. The DNA for the CDR3 is TGTGCCAGCAGTCGGCTCCAGACTAGCGGAACTAGCTCCTACAATGAGCAGTTCTTC. Protein sequence: CASSRLQTSGTSSYNEQFF. This sequence joins TRBV6-1 and TRBJ2-1, with 9 nucleotides matching TRBD2. Germline values: CDR1 MNHNS, CDR2 SASEGT. This CDR3 has 19 amino acids. With V trimmed by 5 bases and J by 0 bases, 14 bases remained unmatched.

The chain combines TRBV20-1 with TRBJ2-2, with 11 bases lining up with TRBD2. The junction had 3 bases not matched to a gene; V was cut back by 6 bases and J by 3 bases. The CDR3 is 14 amino acids. The germline V gene has CDR1 DFQATT and CDR2 SNEGSKA (reference sequence). Here the CDR3 DNA reads TGCAGTGCCAGACTAGCGGGACACACCGGGGAGCTGTTTTTT. Residues: CSARLAGHTGELFF.

This clonotype was seen repeatedly, ten times or more. The chain uses TRBV28 and TRBJ2-3, with D maybe TRBD2 (5 bases). V lost 3 bases to trimming and J lost 2 bases, with 12 bases between them. Per germline, CDR1 MDHEN and CDR2 SYDVKM. The CDR3 is 15 amino acids. The CDR3 sequence: CASSFSSGATDTQYF. CDR3 DNA: TGTGCCAGCAGTTTTTCGAGCGGAGCCACAGATACGCAGTATTTT.

This clonotype was observed at least ten times. The chain has TRBV30 and TRBJ1-1; TRBD1 aligns across 7 bases. Unmatched junction bases numbered 3, after V lost 2 bases and J lost 3 bases. The germline V gene has CDR1 GTSNPN and CDR2 SVGIG (reference sequence). CDR3 size: 13 residues. The CDR3 sequence: CAWSLGQHTEAFF. In DNA form, the CDR3 reads TGTGCCTGGAGTCTGGGACAGCACACTGAAGCTTTCTTT.

The gene calls are TRBV6-5 and TRBJ1-1, with no clear D. Trimming cost V 6 bases and J 1 base, with 15 bases left between them. The germline gives CDR1 MNHEY, CDR2 SVGAGI. This CDR3 has 15 amino acids. The CDR3 coding sequence is TGTGCCAGCAGCTTACGAGAGAGAGCGAACACTGAAGCTTTCTTT. Its protein is CASSLRERANTEAFF.

This clonotype was recorded a few times. This rearrangement joins TRBV20-1 to TRBJ2-2; no firm D call. The CDR3 consists of 15 residues. The germline V and J ends were trimmed by 6 bases and 0 bases, with 14 bases remaining between them. Germline values: CDR1 DFQATT, CDR2 SNEGSKA (reference sequence). The CDR3 here is CSAMGQVTNTGELFF. CDR3 nucleotide sequence: TGCAGTGCCATGGGTCAGGTGACGAACACCGGGGAGCTGTTTTTT.

This clonotype was recorded many times. The chain recombines TRBV12-3 or TRBV12-4 with TRBJ1-4; the D gene is possibly TRBD1 (6 bases). Trimming left V 4 bases short and J 5 bases short, with 17 bases between. The CDR3 is 16 amino acids. CDR3 residues: CASSSPTGRRNEKLFF. CDR3 in DNA: TGTGCCAGCAGTTCCCCGACAGGCCGGCGGAATGAAAAACTGTTTTTT.

In this sample, this clonotype turned up many times. The chain is built from TRBV27 and TRBJ1-1; 8 bases match TRBD1. Germline V gene lookup returns CDR1 MNHEY and CDR2 SMNVEV (reference sequence). V lost 8 bases, J lost 3 bases, and 5 bases stayed unmatched. This CDR3 spans 13 amino acids. The CDR3 nucleotides read TGTGCCAGCCGCCGGGACAGGCACACTGAAGCTTTCTTT. Its translation: CASRRDRHTEAFF.

This clonotype was counted many times. The rearrangement uses TRBV5-6 and TRBJ2-3; D gene uncertain. Germline CDR1 reads SGHDT; CDR2 reads YYEEEE. V was cut by 0 bases and J by 8 bases, with 10 bases left in between. This CDR3 is 13 amino acids long. Here the CDR3 DNA reads TGTGCCAGCAGCTTGGACTCCCCGGGTACGCAGTATTTT. Amino acids: CASSLDSPGTQYF.

This clonotype was picked up many times. V gene TRBV7-2 combines with J gene TRBJ2-3, with TRBD2 matching over 7 bases. The CDR3 contains 17 residues. V dropped 2 bases and J dropped 0; count of bases not matched to a gene: 8. Germline V gene sequence: CDR1 SGHTA, CDR2 FQGNSA. In DNA, the CDR3 is TGTGCCAGCAGCTTAAGGTTGGGCGGGAGTAGCACAGATACGCAGTATTTT. Its translation: CASSLRLGGSSTDTQYF.

Turning to this clonotype: A much larger clone lies a single base off, so this may be a read error. The gene calls are TRBV3-1 and TRBJ2-3; 10 bases match TRBD2. CDR3 length: 17 amino acids. V shed 1 base, J shed 2 bases, and the junction held 6 bases outside the gene matches. The V gene's germline CDR1 is LGHDT and CDR2 YNNKEL (reference sequence). CDR3 coding DNA: TGTGCCAGCAGCCAAGGCGGACTAGCGGATACCACAGATACGCAGTATTTT. This codes for CASSQGGLADTTDTQYF.

Here the CDR3 reads CASKNQETQYF. The DNA of the CDR3 is TGCGCCAGCAAAAACCAAGAGACCCAGTACTTC. V is TRBV5-1 and J is TRBJ2-5, with D unresolved. V was trimmed by 6 bases and J by 0 bases, leaving 3 bases between them. This CDR3 comprises 11 residues. Germline lookup yields CDR1 SGHRS and CDR2 YFSETQ.

This clonotype was observed a handful of times. The CDR3 DNA reads as TGTGCCAGCGCCAGGACAGCAACTAATGAAAAACTGTTTTTT. This sequence encodes CASARTATNEKLFF. The rearrangement uses TRBV12-3 or TRBV12-4 and TRBJ1-4; perhaps TRBD1 as D (6 bases). This CDR3 has 14 amino acids. Trimming removed 8 bases at V and 0 bases at J, with 10 bases between.

This clonotype was counted at least ten times. The chain employs TRBV5-1 and TRBJ2-1, with 9 bases fitting TRBD2. J gave up 2 bases and V 4 bases, and 7 bases lay outside the gene matches. The germline gives CDR1 SGHRS, CDR2 YFSETQ. CDR3 length equals 16 residues. In DNA, the CDR3 is TGCGCCAGCAGCCCCTCTCTAGCGGGAACCTACAATGAGCAGTTCTTC. Translated: CASSPSLAGTYNEQFF.

This clonotype has a handful of counts. V gene TRBV6-1 combines with J gene TRBJ1-2, with a tentative D call TRBD1 (6 bases). Trimming shortened V by 5 bases and J by 1 base, and 17 bases separated the two germline ends. This CDR3 comprises 16 residues. CDR1 is MNHNS, CDR2 SASEGT, per germline. This CDR3 is CASSSPRTDRNYGYTF. CDR3 in DNA: TGTGCCAGCAGTTCGCCTCGGACAGATCGTAACTATGGCTACACCTTC.

The CDR3 sequence: CASSRGQGLNGELFF. The CDR3 nucleotides are TGTGCCAGTAGCCGGGGACAGGGTTTGAACGGGGAGCTGTTTTTT. The V and J genes are TRBV19 and TRBJ2-2; 9 nucleotides match TRBD1. This CDR3 comprises 15 residues. The V segment lost 6 bases and the J segment 7 bases; nucleotides outside the gene matches: 9. The germline V gene encodes CDR1 LNHDA and CDR2 SQIVND (reference sequence). The variable domain in full, completed from reference TRBV19 and TRBJ2-2, reads DGGITQSPKYLFRKEGQNVTLSCEQNLNHDAMYWYRQDPGQGLRLIYYSQIVNDFQKGDIAEGYSVSREKKESFPLTVTSAQKNPTAFYLCASSRGQGLNGELFFGEGSRLTVL.

Only a few counts were recorded for this clonotype. V usage is TRBV2 and J usage is TRBJ2-5; tentative D call: TRBD2 (6 bases). This CDR3 has 15 amino acids. Trimming stripped 4 bases from V and 5 bases from J, with 17 bases between. Germline V gene data show CDR1 as SNHLY and CDR2 as FYNNEI. The CDR3: CASSGAWGGSETQYF. The DNA of the CDR3 is TGTGCCAGCAGTGGCGCCTGGGGAGGTTCTGAGACCCAGTACTTC.

This chain joins TRBV6-1 and TRBJ2-7; TRBD2 matches at 7 bases. Trimming at V came to 5 bases and at J to 4 bases, leaving 11 bases not matched to a gene. CDR1 is MNHNS and CDR2 is SASEGT in the germline V gene. This CDR3 contains 15 residues. Here the CDR3 reads CASSSVAGVSYEQYF. CDR3 DNA sequence: TGTGCCAGCAGTTCTGTGGCGGGAGTATCGTACGAGCAGTACTTC.

The gene calls are TRBV5-6 and TRBJ1-5; TRBD1 matches at 12 bases. V shed 4 bases, J shed 2 bases, and the junction held 10 bases outside the gene matches. This CDR3 region has 18 residues. Germline CDR1 SGHDT, CDR2 YYEEEE. The CDR3 here is CASSRGQGARVGNQPQHF. The CDR3 DNA reads TGTGCCAGCAGCCGGGGACAGGGGGCAAGAGTGGGCAATCAGCCCCAGCATTTT.